The T cell receptor beta chain described here comes from a study of blood T cell repertoires in COVID-19. Overall study context: There were acute and convalescent COVID-19 samples, and they came from the United States, Italy and Spain. Nucleic acid was either cDNA or gDNA, and it came from T cells, B-cell-depleted T cells, or PBMCs.

In the source study's methods: Nucleated cell number was recorded as an estimate derived from reference gene primer amplification. Produced via immunoSEQ multiplex PCR; TCRdb's table is partial and in-frame only. V and J calls and clone size follow that table, whereas D and trimming were derived from the DNA. In the table there are roughly 280,000 clones, approximately 86% of which are singletons. This CDR3 is 16 amino acids long. In germline, CDR1 is SGHTA, CDR2 FQGNSA. With 5 bases clipped from V and 4 bases from J, the junction kept 10 bases outside the gene matches. The origin of this receptor is a woman aged 45-65 years who had recovered from COVID-19. The sample was peripheral blood. The chain carries TRBV7-2 and TRBJ1-5; 8 bases are a match to TRBD1. The CDR3 loop reads CASSPRDRGLNQPQHF. As DNA, the CDR3 is TGTGCCAGCAGCCCCCGAGACAGGGGCCTAAATCAGCCCCAGCATTTT.